This TCR beta chain was identified during a study of cytomegalovirus exposure and HLA in healthy donors. This clone came up once. Its antigen is as yet unknown. Amplification used 60 Vbeta primers and 13 Jbeta primers. Assay used: immunoSEQ multiplex PCR; TCRdb lists only in-frame clones, some missing. The repertoire holds about 240,000 clones, with around 81% as singletons. Study-level results: The study reported that TCR beta sequences accurately predicted HLA-A and HLA-B alleles in most subjects. Associated with HLA alleles at 0.05 false discovery rate in a later analysis were over 15,000 TCR beta sequences.

Healthy bone marrow donors supplied every sample. The source is a woman aged 60-75 years in good health and CMV-seropositive. Input material: PBMCs.

CDR3 region: CASSPHGLVNEQFF. The DNA of the CDR3 is TGCGCCAGCAGTCCCCACGGACTAGTTAATGAGCAGTTCTTC. This chain links TRBV10-1 with TRBJ2-1; 7 nucleotides agree with TRBD2. The CDR3 is made up of 14 amino acids. V lost 5 bases and J lost 7; bases outside the gene matches: 8. The V gene's germline CDR1 is WNHNN and CDR2 SYGVQD (reference sequence).